The clone carrying this T cell receptor beta chain appeared a few times. The data were obtained in a study of identical twins. TCRdb re-derived calls from the 5' RACE reads in MiXCR, one entry per CDR3 protein. The repertoire holds about 530,000 distinct CDR3 sequences, with 12% to 15% as singletons. Per germline, CDR1 SGHVS and CDR2 FQNEAQ. There are 16 residues in the CDR3. V shed 3 bases, J shed 1 base, and the junction held 4 bases outside the gene matches. These records were also assigned to another study, of yellow fever vaccine responses in identical twins.

The receptor's source is a woman aged 18-30 years in good health. The chain joins TRBV7-8 to TRBJ2-7; TRBD2 agrees at 12 bases. The specimen was CD4+ T cells sorted from blood. The CDR3 here is CASSFPLAGGSYEQYF. The CDR3, as DNA: TGTGCCAGCAGCTTTCCACTAGCGGGAGGTTCCTACGAGCAGTACTTC. Full variable domain (outside the CDR3, taken from reference TRBV7-8 and TRBJ2-7): GAGVSQSPRYKVAKRGQDVALRCDPISGHVSLFWYQQALGQGPEFLTYFQNEAQLDKSGLPSDRFFAERPEGSVSTLKIQRTQQEDSAVYLCASSFPLAGGSYEQYFGPGTRLTVT.